Shown below are 15 T cell receptor beta chains from a single sample sequenced in a study of CD8+CD57+ T cells in acquired aplastic anemia (dated by TCRdb to the late 2010s). TCRdb lists the instrument as Illumina HiSeq 2000. Genomic DNA served as template for TCR beta VDJ combination and CDR3 sequence profiling. TCRdb trimmed public reads at Q25 via fastp, called clones via MiXCR and kept in-frame beta chains. Every distinct CDR3 protein forms one entry, paired with its most common genes and DNA. In all, the sample holds around 200,000 distinct CDR3 sequences, and about 50% of those were seen once. Of the sample, 10% to 15% is held by the ten largest clones. Expansion of CD8+CD57+ cells had been shown by flow cytometry in the patients chosen for sequencing. Input material: sorted CD4+, CD8+, or CD8+CD57+ T cells (not recorded which) from PBMCs. Receptors were obtained from a human donor with aplastic anemia.

V gene TRBV10-3 combines with J gene TRBJ2-1; 10 bases are shared with TRBD2. CDR1 is ENHRY and CDR2 is SYGVKD in the germline V gene. The CDR3 contains 15 residues. Trimming removed 5 bases from V and 4 bases from J; junction bases left unmatched: 5. CDR3 DNA sequence: TGTGCCATCAGTTCTAGCGGGGGCCAATACAATGAGCAGTTCTTC. As protein: CAISSSGGQYNEQFF.

V is TRBV29-1 and J is TRBJ2-7; D possibly corresponds to TRBD2 (5 bases). The CDR3 spans 13 residues. Germline V CDR1 and CDR2: SQVTM, ANQGSEA. V was trimmed by 6 bases and J by 5 bases, leaving 17 bases between them. CDR3 residues: CSVDPGSAHEQYF. CDR3 sequence (DNA): TGCAGCGTCGACCCGGGGTCAGCCCACGAGCAGTACTTC.

CDR3 protein: CATSTSGRGDTQYF. In DNA form, the CDR3 reads TGTGCCACGTCGACTAGCGGGAGAGGTGATACGCAGTATTTT. This chain connects TRBV24-1 to TRBJ2-3, with TRBD2 matching over 12 bases. CDR1 is KGHDR, CDR2 SFDVKD, per germline. J gave up 6 bases and V 10 bases, and 7 bases lay outside the gene matches. CDR3 size: 14 residues.

This clonotype was seen ten or more times. The chain carries TRBV7-9 and TRBJ2-3; D possibly uses TRBD1 or TRBD2 (5 bases each). This CDR3 has 14 residues. Trimming removed 0 bases at V and 1 base at J, with 5 bases between. Per the germline V gene, CDR1 is SEHNR and CDR2 is FQNEAQ (reference sequence). CDR3: CASSLAGGTDTQYF. CDR3 bases: TGTGCCAGCAGCTTAGCGGGGGGCACAGATACGCAGTATTTT. Using reference TRBV7-9 and TRBJ2-3 for the parts outside the CDR3, the full variable domain is DTGVSQNPRHKITKRGQNVTFRCDPISEHNRLYWYRQTLGQGPEFLTYFQNEAQLEKSRLLSDRFSAERPKGSFSTLEIQRTEQGDSAMYLCASSLAGGTDTQYFGPGTRLTVL.

This clonotype came up many times. The chain joins TRBV29-1 to TRBJ2-2, with TRBD2 identical over 14 bases. V gave up 4 bases and J gave up 7 bases; unmatched junction bases: 5. The germline CDR1 and CDR2 sequences are SQVTM and ANQGSEA. The CDR3 is 15 residues long. CDR3 protein: CSVGLAGGPGGELFF. The CDR3 bases are TGCAGCGTTGGACTAGCGGGGGGGCCTGGCGGGGAGCTGTTTTTT.

The chain uses TRBV24-1 and TRBJ2-1; D is uncertain. The CDR3 is made up of 13 amino acids. V lost 5 bases to trimming and J lost 10 bases, with 14 bases between them. Germline CDR1 and CDR2: KGHDR and SFDVKD. The CDR3 reads CATSASLVGEQFF. The CDR3 region has the DNA TGTGCCACCAGTGCCTCTTTAGTGGGGGAGCAGTTCTTC.

This clonotype was picked up one time. A junction end diverges from the germline sequence, so it may reflect a read error. The chain combines TRBV13 with TRBJ1-1; TRBD1 might be the D (5 bases). CDR1 and CDR2 from the germline V gene are PRHDT and FYEKMQ (reference sequence). The CDR3 covers 15 residues. This CDR3 reads CASSVGASLETEAFF. The CDR3, as DNA: TGTGCCAGCAGCGTAGGGGCGTCCCTGGAGACTGAAGCTTTCTTT.

The rearrangement uses TRBV6-4 and TRBJ1-6; D unclear. CDR3 size: 13 residues. CDR1 and CDR2 from the germline V gene are MRHNA and SNTAGT. The ends were cut back, 8 bases at V and 10 bases at J, with 15 bases in the middle. CDR3 DNA sequence: TGTGCCAGCCGCGACACATTTATGTCACCCCTCCACTTT. It specifies CASRDTFMSPLHF.

Notes on this clonotype: This clone may be a read error of a much larger clone one base away. The chain employs TRBV11-3 and TRBJ1-6; possibly TRBD1 for D (6 bases). The germline gives CDR1 SGHNT, CDR2 YENEEA. This CDR3 region has 15 residues. The CDR3 is CASSSNRDRNSPLRF. The CDR3, as DNA: TGTGCCAGCAGCTCGAACAGGGACCGGAATTCACCCCTCCGCTTT.

This clonotype was found a few times. The V call is TRBV6-1, the J call TRBJ1-1, with D hard to call. CDR3 size: 16 residues. Germline-derived CDR1 and CDR2 are MNHNS and SASEGT. V shed 7 bases and J shed 0 bases, with 18 bases lying between them. The CDR3 region is CASIIGLSTMNTEAFF. The CDR3 DNA is TGTGCCAGCATAATAGGGTTATCGACGATGAACACTGAAGCTTTCTTT.

The chain combines TRBV20-1 with TRBJ1-2, with D maybe TRBD1 (6 bases). CDR1 is DFQATT, CDR2 SNEGSKA, per germline (reference sequence). This CDR3 is built from 15 residues. Trimming removed 1 base from V and 4 bases from J, with 16 bases in between. The CDR3 DNA is TGCAGTGCTAGAGTTTCGGACAGAACGTCCTATGGCTACACCTTC. This codes for CSARVSDRTSYGYTF.

This clonotype was detected only a few times. The rearrangement uses TRBV19 and TRBJ2-7, with 14 bases lining up with TRBD2. The V gene's germline CDR1 is LNHDA and CDR2 SQIVND (reference sequence). The junction had 2 bases not matched to a gene; V was cut back by 5 bases and J by 2 bases. CDR3 length equals 15 residues. The DNA for the CDR3 is TGTGCCAGTAGTCGGACTAGCGGGGGGACCTACGAGCAGTACTTC. It is translated as CASSRTSGGTYEQYF.

Ten or more counts support this clonotype. The chain has TRBV5-8 and TRBJ1-2, with 11 bases fitting TRBD1. Trimming cost V 4 bases and J 8 bases; bases outside gene matches: 4. Germline CDR1 SGHTS, CDR2 YDEGEE. The CDR3 is 13 amino acids. For the CDR3, the DNA is TGTGCCAGCAGCCCGGACAGGGGGCGAGGCTACACCTTC. It translates to CASSPDRGRGYTF.

Comments on this clonotype: One end of the junction is discordant with germline, which a read error may explain. The chain joins TRBV29-1 to TRBJ2-3, with 14 bases that match TRBD2. The germline gives CDR1 SQVTM, CDR2 ANQGSEA. This CDR3 is built from 18 residues. The DNA of the CDR3 is TGCAGCGTTCAGGGAGGGACTAGCGGGGGCATCGGCACAGATGCGCAGTATTTC. Protein: CSVQGGTSGGIGTDAQYF.

This chain joins TRBV5-1 and TRBJ1-5, with 8 bases lining up with TRBD1. Trimming cost V 3 bases and J 6 bases; bases outside gene matches: 5. CDR1 is SGHRS, CDR2 YFSETQ, per germline. The CDR3 runs 14 residues. The chain's CDR3 is CASSSTGVGQPQHF. CDR3 coding DNA: TGCGCCAGCAGCTCGACAGGGGTAGGTCAGCCCCAGCATTTT.